This is a list of T cell receptor beta chains from one sample in a study of shared clonotypes between healthy human individuals. Some clones are missing from TCRdb's copy, which holds only in-frame ones; the method was immunoSEQ multiplex PCR. The sample contains 2,100,000 or so clones, 90% to 97% of which appear only once. The sequencing input was naive CD4+ T cells sorted from blood. These receptors were collected from a man in his late teens or twenties in good health. Each CDR3 is given with its conserved first and last residue. Each record gives: clone size, D gene, J gene, V gene, CDR3 protein, CDR3 DNA. The D gene is left open where the match is weak. Not all rows give a size; the values are once, few, many and, for expanded clones, a class.

>NA|NA|TRBJ2-5|TRBV9
CASSVLGSGGGTEETQYF
TGTGCCAGCAGCGTACTCGGTTCTGGCGGGGGGACAGAAGAGACCCAGTACTTC
>NA|NA|TRBJ1-2|TRBV7-9
CASSPDSTIYGYTF
TGTGCCAGCAGCCCGGATTCGACGATCTATGGCTACACCTTC
>once|NA|TRBJ2-7|TRBV2
CASSRGGSIYEQYF
TGTGCCAGCAGCCGAGGGGGATCCATCTACGAGCAGTACTTC
>NA|NA|TRBJ1-4|TRBV4-3
CASSQDQVTWEKLFF
TGCGCCAGCAGCCAAGATCAGGTGACATGGGAAAAACTGTTTTTT
>NA|NA|TRBJ2-3|TRBV19
CASRRDPTDTQYF
TGTGCCAGTAGACGAGACCCCACAGATACGCAGTATTTT
>NA|NA|TRBJ1-1|TRBV7-9
CASSLNGLNTEAFF
TGTGCCAGCAGCCTAAATGGCCTGAACACTGAAGCTTTCTTT
>NA|TRBD1|TRBJ1-1|TRBV7-9
CASSLGTGGIEAFF
TGTGCCAGCAGCCTAGGGACAGGGGGGATTGAAGCTTTCTTT
>NA|TRBD1|TRBJ2-3|TRBV5-1
CASSPGQETDTQYF
TGCGCCAGCAGCCCGGGACAGGAAACAGATACGCAGTATTTT
>NA|NA|TRBJ2-7|TRBV5-4
CASSLKTGSSYEQYF
TGTGCCAGCAGCTTAAAGACGGGGAGCTCCTACGAGCAGTACTTC
>NA|TRBD1|TRBJ2-7|TRBV5-5
CASSRSLTGVSGEQYF
TGTGCCAGCAGCCGAAGTCTGACAGGGGTTTCTGGCGAGCAGTACTTC
>NA|TRBD2|TRBJ2-3|TRBV30
CAWSPGVAGEKVPDTQYF
TGTGCCTGGAGCCCTGGAGTAGCGGGAGAAAAAGTACCAGATACGCAGTATTTT
>NA|TRBD1|TRBJ2-3|TRBV11-2
CASSLVTGAPSDTQYF
TGTGCCAGCAGCTTAGTCACAGGGGCCCCCTCAGATACGCAGTATTTT
>NA|NA|TRBJ2-5|TRBV5-1
CASSRASNGETQYF
TGCGCCAGCAGCCGGGCGTCCAATGGGGAGACCCAGTACTTC
>NA|NA|TRBJ1-3|TRBV14
CASSQQVFSGNTIYF
TGTGCCAGCAGCCAACAGGTTTTCTCTGGAAACACCATATATTTT
>NA|NA|TRBJ2-5|TRBV4-1
CASSQVAGVTQETQYF
TGCGCCAGCAGCCAAGTGGCAGGGGTAACCCAAGAGACCCAGTACTTC
>NA|NA|TRBJ1-5|TRBV10-3
CATVGEGNQPQHF
TGTGCCACCGTGGGGGAAGGCAATCAGCCCCAGCATTTT
>NA|NA|TRBJ1-5|TRBV4-1
CASSQELLSNQPQHF
TGCGCCAGCAGCCAAGAGTTACTTAGCAATCAGCCCCAGCATTTT